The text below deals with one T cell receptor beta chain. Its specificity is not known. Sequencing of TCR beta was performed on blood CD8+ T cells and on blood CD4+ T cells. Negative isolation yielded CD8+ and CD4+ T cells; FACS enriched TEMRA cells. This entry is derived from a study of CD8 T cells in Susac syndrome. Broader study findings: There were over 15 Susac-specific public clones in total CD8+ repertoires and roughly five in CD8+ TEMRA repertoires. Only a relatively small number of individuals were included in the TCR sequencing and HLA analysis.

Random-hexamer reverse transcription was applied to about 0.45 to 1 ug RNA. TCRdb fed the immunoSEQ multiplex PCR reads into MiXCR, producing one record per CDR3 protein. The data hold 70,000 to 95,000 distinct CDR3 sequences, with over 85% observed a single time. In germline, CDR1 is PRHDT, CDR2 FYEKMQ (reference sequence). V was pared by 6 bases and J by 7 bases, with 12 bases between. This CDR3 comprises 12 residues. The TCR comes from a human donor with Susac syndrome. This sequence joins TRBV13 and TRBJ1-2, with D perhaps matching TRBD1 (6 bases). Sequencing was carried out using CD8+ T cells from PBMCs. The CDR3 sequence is CASSFQGFGYTF. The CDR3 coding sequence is TGTGCCAGCAGTTTTCAGGGGTTTGGCTACACCTTC.